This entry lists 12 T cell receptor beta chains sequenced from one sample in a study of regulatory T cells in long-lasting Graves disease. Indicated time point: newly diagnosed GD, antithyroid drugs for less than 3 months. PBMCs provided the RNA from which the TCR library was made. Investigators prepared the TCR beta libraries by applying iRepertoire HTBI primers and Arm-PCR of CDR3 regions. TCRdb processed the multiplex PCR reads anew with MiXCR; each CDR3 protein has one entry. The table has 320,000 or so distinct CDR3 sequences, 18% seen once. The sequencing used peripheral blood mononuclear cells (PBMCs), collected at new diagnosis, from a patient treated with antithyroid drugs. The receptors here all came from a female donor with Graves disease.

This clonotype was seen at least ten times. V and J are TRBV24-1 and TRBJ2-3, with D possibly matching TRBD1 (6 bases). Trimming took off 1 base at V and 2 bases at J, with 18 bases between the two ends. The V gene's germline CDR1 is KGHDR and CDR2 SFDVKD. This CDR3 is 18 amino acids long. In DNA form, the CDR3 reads TGTGCCACCAGTGATTTTTGGGGGCACCCCCACTTCACAGATACGCAGTATTTT. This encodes CATSDFWGHPHFTDTQYF.

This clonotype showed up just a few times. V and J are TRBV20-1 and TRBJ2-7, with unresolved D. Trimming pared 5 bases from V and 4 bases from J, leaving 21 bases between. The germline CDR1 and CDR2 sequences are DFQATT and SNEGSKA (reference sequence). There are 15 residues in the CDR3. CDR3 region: CSAEVLFVSGYEQYF. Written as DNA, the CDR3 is TGCAGTGCTGAGGTCCTTTTCGTGTCCGGATACGAGCAGTACTTC.

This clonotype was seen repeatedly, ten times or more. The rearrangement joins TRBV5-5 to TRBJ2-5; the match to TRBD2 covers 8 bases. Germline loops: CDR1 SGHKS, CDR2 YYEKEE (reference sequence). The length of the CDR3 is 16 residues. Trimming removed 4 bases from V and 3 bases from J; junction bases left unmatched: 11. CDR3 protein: CASSPNGGVPEETQYF. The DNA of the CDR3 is TGTGCCAGCAGCCCCAACGGGGGGGTCCCTGAAGAGACCCAGTACTTC.

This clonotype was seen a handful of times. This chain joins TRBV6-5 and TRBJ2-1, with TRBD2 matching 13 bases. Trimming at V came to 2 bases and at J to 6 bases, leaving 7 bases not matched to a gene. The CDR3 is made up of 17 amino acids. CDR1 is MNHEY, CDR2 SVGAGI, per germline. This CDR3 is CASSYAQGLAGSNEQFF. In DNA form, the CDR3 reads TGTGCCAGCAGTTACGCCCAGGGACTAGCGGGAAGCAATGAGCAGTTCTTC.

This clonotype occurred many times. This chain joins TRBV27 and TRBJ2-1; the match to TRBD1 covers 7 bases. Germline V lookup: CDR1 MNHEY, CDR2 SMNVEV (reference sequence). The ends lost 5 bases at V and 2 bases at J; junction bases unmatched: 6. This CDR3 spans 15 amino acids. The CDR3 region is CASSRPGQPYNEQFF. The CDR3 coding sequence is TGTGCCAGCAGTCGTCCGGGACAGCCCTACAATGAGCAGTTCTTC.

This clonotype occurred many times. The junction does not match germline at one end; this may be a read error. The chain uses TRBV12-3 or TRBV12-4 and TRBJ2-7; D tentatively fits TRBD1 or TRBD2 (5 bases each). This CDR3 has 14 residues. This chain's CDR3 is CATTSRDPPFEQHF. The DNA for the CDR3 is TGTGCCACCACCAGTCGGGACCCCCCCTTTGAGCAGCACTTC.

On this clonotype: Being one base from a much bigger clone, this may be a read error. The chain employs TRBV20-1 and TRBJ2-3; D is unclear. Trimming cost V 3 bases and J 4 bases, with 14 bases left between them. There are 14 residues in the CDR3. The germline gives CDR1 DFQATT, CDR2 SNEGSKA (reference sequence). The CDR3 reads CSASDTLVADTQYF. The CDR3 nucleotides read TGCAGTGCTAGTGACACACTCGTGGCAGATACGCAGTATTTT.

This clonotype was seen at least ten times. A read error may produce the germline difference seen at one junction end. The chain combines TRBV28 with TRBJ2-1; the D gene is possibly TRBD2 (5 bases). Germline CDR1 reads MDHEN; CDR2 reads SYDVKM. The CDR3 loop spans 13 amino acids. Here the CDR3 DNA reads TGTGCCAGCAGTCCTATAGGCACGAGGAGGAAGGTCTTC. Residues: CASSPIGTRRKVF.

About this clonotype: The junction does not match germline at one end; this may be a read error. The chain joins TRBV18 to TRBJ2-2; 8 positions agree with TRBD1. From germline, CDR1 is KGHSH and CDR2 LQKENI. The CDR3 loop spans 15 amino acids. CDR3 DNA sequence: TGTGCCAGCTCATCTCAGGGGGCCGACACCGGGGGGCTGTTTTTT. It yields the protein CASSSQGADTGGLFF.

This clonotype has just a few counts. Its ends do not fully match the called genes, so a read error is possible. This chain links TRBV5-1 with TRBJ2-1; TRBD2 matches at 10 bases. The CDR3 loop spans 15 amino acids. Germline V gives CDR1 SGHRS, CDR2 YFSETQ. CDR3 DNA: TGCGCCAGCAGCCCAGCGGGAGGGCCGGGGAATGAGCAGCTCTTC. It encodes CASSPAGGPGNEQLF.

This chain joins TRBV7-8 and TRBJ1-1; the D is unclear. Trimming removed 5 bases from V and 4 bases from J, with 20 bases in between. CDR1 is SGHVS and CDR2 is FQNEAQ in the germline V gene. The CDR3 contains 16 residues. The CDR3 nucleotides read TGTGCCAGCAGCCCATACACCTCCGGACTGCTCACTGAAGCTTTCTTT. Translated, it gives CASSPYTSGLLTEAFF.

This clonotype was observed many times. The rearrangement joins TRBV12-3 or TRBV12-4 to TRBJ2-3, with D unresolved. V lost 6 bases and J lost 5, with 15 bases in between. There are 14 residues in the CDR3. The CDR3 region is CASSQENWRDTQYF. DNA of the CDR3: TGTGCCAGCAGCCAGGAAAACTGGAGAGATACGCAGTATTTT.